This is a list of T cell receptor beta chains from one sample in a study of STAT5B mutations in CD4+ large granular lymphocyte leukemia. Data came from immunoSEQ multiplex PCR; TCRdb stores just in-frame clones and leaves some out. The sample records approximately 20,000 clones, roughly 84% being singletons. The source material was CD4+ T cells from blood buffy coats. The receptor set was obtained from a human donor in good health. CDR3s include the opening cysteine and the closing phenylalanine or tryptophan. The D gene is left open where the match is weak. Part of the rows lack a size; the others show once, few, many or a class for expanded clones.

>.|.|TRBV2|TRBJ1-2
TGTGCCAGCCTTGGGAGTGCGGAGGGCTACACCTTC
CASLGSAEGYTF
>.|TRBD2|TRBV29-1|TRBJ2-1
TGCAGCGTTGAAAGGGGGAGGGCGGGAGGGAACAATGAGCAGTTCTTC
CSVERGRAGGNNEQFF
>.|.|TRBV5-6|TRBJ1-3
TGTGCCAGCAGCTTGCCCGGCTCCGGAAACACCATATATTTT
CASSLPGSGNTIYF
>few|.|TRBV2|TRBJ1-5
TGTGCCACGGGGGGGGACGGTAATCAGCCCCAGCATTTT
CATGGDGNQPQHF
>.|TRBD2|TRBV5-4|TRBJ2-7
TGTGCCAGCAGTGGTACTAGCGGGAGCCCCTACGAGCAGTACTTC
CASSGTSGSPYEQYF
>.|.|TRBV6-4|TRBJ2-3
TGTGCCAGCAGTGAAGGTTTTAGGACAGATACGCAGTATTTT
CASSEGFRTDTQYF
>.|.|TRBV7-6|TRBJ2-7
TGTGCCAGCAGCCCCAGGACCGGCTCCTACGAGCAGTACTTC
CASSPRTGSYEQYF
>.|TRBD1|TRBV27|TRBJ2-7
TGTGCCAGCAGCAGGGACAGGAATTCCTACGAGCAGTACTTC
CASSRDRNSYEQYF
>.|.|TRBV6-1|TRBJ2-5
TGTGCCAGCAGTGACGGGCCTAACCAGCAGGGTTGGGAGACCCAGTACTTC
CASSDGPNQQGWETQYF
>.|TRBD2|TRBV18|TRBJ2-1
TGTGCCAGCTCACCACCTCCGCTAGCGGACAATGAGCAGTTCTTC
CASSPPPLADNEQFF
>.|.|TRBV2|TRBJ1-1
TGTGCCAGCGCCAGACAGAGGAACACTGAAGCTTTCTTT
CASARQRNTEAFF
>.|.|TRBV7-9|TRBJ1-1
TGTGCCAGCAGCTACGGACAGTTGGATGAAGCTTTCTTT
CASSYGQLDEAFF